Detailed here is one TCR beta chain. Its antigen remains unknown. This sample stems from a study of OX40 agonist ivuxolimab in advanced cancers. Study-wide results and limits: Certain nonresponders likewise exhibited a low normalized T-cell clonal expansion.

CDR1 and CDR2 from the germline V gene are MGHRA and YSYEKL. V shed 3 bases and J 5 bases; nucleotides not matched to a gene: 12. The CDR3 covers 16 residues. Assay: immunoSEQ multiplex PCR; the TCRdb copy retains only in-frame clones and omits some. The table lists tens of thousands of clones, about 84% of them singletons. This chain links TRBV4-1 with TRBJ2-7, with TRBD1 identical over 8 bases. The TCR was taken from an adult with an advanced solid tumor such as melanoma, head and neck, liver or kidney cancer. Sequencing used CD4+ or CD8+ T cells sorted from blood, obtained in a trial of the OX40 agonist ivuxolimab. The CDR3 is CASSQGPQDRVNEQYF. DNA for the CDR3: TGCGCCAGCAGCCAGGGACCTCAGGACAGGGTTAACGAGCAGTACTTC.